This T cell receptor beta chain came from a study of identical twins. Trimming left V 3 bases short and J 6 bases short, with 11 bases between. The CDR3 has 14 residues. CDR1 and CDR2 from the germline V gene are SEHNR and FQNEAQ (reference sequence). This clonotype was detected a few times. TCRdb redid the calling of the 5' RACE reads with MiXCR, one entry per CDR3 protein. The sample holds nearly 900,000 distinct CDR3 sequences, about 12% seen once. These data were likewise used in another study, on yellow fever vaccine responses in identical twins. That report notes: The authors reported partly convergent, partly personalized vaccine responses in identical twins.

This TCR was recovered from a woman under 30 in good health. The sequenced sample was PBMCs. The V call is TRBV7-9, the J call TRBJ2-2, with unresolved D. The CDR3 DNA is TGTGCCAGCAGCTTTGGTAGCCCAGCCGGGGAGCTGTTTTTT. This codes for CASSFGSPAGELFF.